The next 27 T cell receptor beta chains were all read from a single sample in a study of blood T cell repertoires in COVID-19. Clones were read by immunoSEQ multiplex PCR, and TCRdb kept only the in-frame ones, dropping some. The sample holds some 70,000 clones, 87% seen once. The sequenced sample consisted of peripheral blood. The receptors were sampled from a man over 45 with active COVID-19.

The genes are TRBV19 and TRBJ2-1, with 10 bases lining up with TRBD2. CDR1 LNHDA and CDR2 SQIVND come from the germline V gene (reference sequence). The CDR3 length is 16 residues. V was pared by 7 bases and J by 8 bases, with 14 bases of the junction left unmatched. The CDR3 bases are TGTGCCAGTAATAGGAGAGCGGGGGGGGCGATTGATGAGCAGTTCTTC. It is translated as CASNRRAGGAIDEQFF.

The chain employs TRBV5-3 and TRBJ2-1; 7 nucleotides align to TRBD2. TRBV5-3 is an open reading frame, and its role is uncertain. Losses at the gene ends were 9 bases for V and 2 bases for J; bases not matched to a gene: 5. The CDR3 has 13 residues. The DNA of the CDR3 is TGTGCCACCACTAGCGAGACCTACAATGAGCAGTTCTTC. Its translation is CATTSETYNEQFF.

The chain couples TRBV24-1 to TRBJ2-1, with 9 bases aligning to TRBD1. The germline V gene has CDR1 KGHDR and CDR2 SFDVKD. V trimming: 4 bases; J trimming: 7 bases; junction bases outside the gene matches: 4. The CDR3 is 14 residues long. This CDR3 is CATSDRGTGNEQFF. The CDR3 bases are TGTGCCACCAGTGACCGCGGGACAGGGAATGAGCAGTTCTTC.

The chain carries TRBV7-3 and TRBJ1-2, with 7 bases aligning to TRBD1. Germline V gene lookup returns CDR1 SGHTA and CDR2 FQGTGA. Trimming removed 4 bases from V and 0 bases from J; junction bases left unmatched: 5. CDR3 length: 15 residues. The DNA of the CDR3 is TGTGCCAGCAGCTCTGGTGGACAGGCTAACTATGGCTACACCTTC. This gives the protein CASSSGGQANYGYTF. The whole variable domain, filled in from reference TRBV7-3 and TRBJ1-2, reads GAGVSQTPSNKVTEKGKYVELRCDPISGHTALYWYRQSLGQGPEFLIYFQGTGAADDSGLPNDRFFAVRPEGSVSTLKIQRTERGDSAVYLCASSSGGQANYGYTFGSGTRLTVV.

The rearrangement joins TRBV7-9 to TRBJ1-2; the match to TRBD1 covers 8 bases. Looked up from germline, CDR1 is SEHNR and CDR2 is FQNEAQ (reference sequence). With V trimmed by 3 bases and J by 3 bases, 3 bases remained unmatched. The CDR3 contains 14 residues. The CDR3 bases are TGTGCCAGCAGCTTGGCAGGGGGCGACTATGGCTACACCTTC. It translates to CASSLAGGDYGYTF.

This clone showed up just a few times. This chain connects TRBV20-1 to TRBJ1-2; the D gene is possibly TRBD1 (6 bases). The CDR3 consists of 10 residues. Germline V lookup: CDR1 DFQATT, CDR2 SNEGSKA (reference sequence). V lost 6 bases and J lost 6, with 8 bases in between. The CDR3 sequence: CSANRDGYTF. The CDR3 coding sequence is TGCAGTGCAAACAGGGATGGCTACACCTTC.

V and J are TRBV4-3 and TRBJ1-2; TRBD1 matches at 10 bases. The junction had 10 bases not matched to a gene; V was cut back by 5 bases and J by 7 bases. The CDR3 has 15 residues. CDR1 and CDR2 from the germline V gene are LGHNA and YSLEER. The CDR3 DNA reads TGCGCCAGCAGCGCCCGGGACAGGGGTTTGGTTGGCTACACCTTC. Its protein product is CASSARDRGLVGYTF.

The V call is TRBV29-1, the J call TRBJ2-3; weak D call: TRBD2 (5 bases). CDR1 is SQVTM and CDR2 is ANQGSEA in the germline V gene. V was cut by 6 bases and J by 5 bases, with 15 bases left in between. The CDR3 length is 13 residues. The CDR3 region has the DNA TGCAGCGTCGACGGGCAGGCGGGAGATACGCAGTATTTT. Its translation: CSVDGQAGDTQYF.

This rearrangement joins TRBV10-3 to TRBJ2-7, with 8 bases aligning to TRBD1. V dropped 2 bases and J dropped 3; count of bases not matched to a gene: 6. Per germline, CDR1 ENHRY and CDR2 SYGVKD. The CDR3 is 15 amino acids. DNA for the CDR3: TGTGCCATCAGTGAGGGGGCAGGGGGCGTCTACGAGCAGTACTTC. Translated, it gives CAISEGAGGVYEQYF.

The DNA of the CDR3 is TGTGCCAGCAGTTACCCCGACACGTCCCGTCTGGGCTACACCTTC. Translated: CASSYPDTSRLGYTF. This chain uses TRBV6-6 with TRBJ1-2; D not resolved. From germline, CDR1 is MNHNY and CDR2 SVGAGI (reference sequence). The CDR3 contains 15 residues. Trimming removed 2 bases from V and 8 bases from J, with 18 bases in between.

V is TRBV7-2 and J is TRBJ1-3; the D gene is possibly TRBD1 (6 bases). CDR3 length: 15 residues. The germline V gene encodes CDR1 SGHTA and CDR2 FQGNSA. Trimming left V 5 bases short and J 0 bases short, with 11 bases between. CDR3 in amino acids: CASSARTASGNTIYF. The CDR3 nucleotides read TGTGCCAGCAGCGCTCGGACAGCCTCTGGAAACACCATATATTTT.

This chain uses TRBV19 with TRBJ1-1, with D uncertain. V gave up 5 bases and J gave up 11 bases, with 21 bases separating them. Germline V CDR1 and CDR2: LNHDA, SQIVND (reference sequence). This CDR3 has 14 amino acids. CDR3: CASSDIGPARHAFF. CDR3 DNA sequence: TGTGCCAGTAGTGATATAGGCCCCGCAAGACATGCTTTCTTT.

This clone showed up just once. The chain's CDR3 is CASSPGGGGYGYTF. Written as DNA, the CDR3 is TGCGCCAGCAGCCCCGGGGGGGGCGGGTATGGCTACACCTTC. The chain uses TRBV5-1 and TRBJ1-2, with D possibly matching TRBD1 (6 bases). V lost 4 bases, J lost 5 bases, and 15 bases lay in between. There are 14 residues in the CDR3. Per germline, CDR1 SGHRS and CDR2 YFSETQ.

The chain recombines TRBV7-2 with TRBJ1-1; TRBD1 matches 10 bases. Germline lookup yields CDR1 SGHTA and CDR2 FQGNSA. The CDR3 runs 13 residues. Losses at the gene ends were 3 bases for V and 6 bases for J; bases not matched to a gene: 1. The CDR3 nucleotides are TGTGCCAGCAGCTTGGACAGGGGGTCTGAAGCTTTCTTT. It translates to CASSLDRGSEAFF. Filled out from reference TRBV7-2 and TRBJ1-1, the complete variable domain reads GAGVSQSPSNKVTEKGKDVELRCDPISGHTALYWYRQSLGQGLEFLIYFQGNSAPDKSGLPSDRFSAERTGGSVSTLTIQRTQQEDSAVYLCASSLDRGSEAFFGQGTRLTVV.

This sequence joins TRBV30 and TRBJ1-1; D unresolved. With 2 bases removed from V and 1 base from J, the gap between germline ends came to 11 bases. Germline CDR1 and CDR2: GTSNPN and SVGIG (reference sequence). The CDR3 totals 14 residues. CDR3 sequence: CAWSKSITNTEAFF. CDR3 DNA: TGTGCCTGGAGTAAGAGTATCACGAACACTGAAGCTTTCTTT.

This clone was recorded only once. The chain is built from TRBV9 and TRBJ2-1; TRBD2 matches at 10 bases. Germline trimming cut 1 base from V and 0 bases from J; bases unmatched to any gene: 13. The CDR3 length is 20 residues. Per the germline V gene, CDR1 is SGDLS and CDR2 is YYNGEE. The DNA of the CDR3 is TGTGCCAGCAGCGTACATCCTAGCGGGAGATGGGGGAGCTCCTACAATGAGCAGTTCTTC. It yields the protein CASSVHPSGRWGSSYNEQFF.

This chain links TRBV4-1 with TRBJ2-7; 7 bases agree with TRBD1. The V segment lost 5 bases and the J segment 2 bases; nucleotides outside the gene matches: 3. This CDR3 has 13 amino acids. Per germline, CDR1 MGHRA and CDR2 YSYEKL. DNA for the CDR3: TGCGCCAGCAGCATCGGGACAGCCTACGAGCAGTACTTC. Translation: CASSIGTAYEQYF.

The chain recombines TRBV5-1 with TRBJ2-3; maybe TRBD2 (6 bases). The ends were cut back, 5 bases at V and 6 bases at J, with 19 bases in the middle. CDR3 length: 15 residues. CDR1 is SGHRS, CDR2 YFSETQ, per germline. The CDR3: CASRFRDLGLDTQYF. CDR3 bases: TGCGCCAGCAGATTCCGGGACTTAGGGCTGGATACGCAGTATTTT.

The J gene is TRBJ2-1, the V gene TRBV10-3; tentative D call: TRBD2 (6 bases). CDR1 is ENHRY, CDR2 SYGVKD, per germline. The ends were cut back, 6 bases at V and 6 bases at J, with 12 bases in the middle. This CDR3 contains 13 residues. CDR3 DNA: TGTGCCATCAGGGACACTAGCTCCAATGAGCAGTTCTTC. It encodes CAIRDTSSNEQFF.

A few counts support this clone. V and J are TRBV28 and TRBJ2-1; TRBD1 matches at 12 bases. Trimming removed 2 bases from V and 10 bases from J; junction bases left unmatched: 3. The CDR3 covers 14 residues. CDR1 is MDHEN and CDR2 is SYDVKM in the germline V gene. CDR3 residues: CASSLGDRGHEQFF. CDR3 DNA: TGTGCCAGCAGTTTAGGGGACAGGGGGCACGAGCAGTTCTTC.

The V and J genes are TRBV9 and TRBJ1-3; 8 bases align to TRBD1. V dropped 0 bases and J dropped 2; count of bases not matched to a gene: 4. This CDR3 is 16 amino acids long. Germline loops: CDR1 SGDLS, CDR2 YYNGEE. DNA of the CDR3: TGTGCCAGCAGCGTAGGGACAGGGTTTCCTGGAAACACCATATATTTT. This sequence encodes CASSVGTGFPGNTIYF.

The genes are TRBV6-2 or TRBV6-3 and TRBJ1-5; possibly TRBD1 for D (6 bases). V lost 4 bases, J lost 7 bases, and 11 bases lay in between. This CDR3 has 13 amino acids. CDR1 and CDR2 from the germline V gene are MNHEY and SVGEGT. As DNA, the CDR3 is TGTGCCAGCAGTTCGGGACACGGGCAGCCCCAGCATTTT. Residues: CASSSGHGQPQHF.

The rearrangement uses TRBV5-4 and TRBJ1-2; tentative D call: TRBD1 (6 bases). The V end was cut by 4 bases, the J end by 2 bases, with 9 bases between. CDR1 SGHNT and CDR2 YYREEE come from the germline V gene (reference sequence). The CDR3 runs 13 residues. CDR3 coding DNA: TGTGCCAGCAGCCCTACAGGGAACTATGGCTACACCTTC. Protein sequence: CASSPTGNYGYTF.

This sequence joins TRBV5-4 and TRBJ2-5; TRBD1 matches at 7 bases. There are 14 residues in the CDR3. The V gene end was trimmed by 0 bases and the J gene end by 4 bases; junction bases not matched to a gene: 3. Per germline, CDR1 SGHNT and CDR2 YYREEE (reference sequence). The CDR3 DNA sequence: TGTGCCAGCAGCTTGGGACAGGGCCCAGAGACCCAGTACTTC. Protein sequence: CASSLGQGPETQYF.

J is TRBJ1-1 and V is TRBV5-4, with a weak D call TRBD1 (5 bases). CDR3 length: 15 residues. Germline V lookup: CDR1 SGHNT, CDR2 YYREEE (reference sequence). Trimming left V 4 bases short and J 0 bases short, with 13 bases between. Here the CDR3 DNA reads TGTGCCAGCAGCCGCCCTCGGGGGTTGAACACTGAAGCTTTCTTT. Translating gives CASSRPRGLNTEAFF.

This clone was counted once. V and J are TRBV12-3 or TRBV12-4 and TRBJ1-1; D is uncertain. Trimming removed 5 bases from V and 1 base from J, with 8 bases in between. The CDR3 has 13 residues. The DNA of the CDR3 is TGTGCCAGCAGTGGTTCCAGGAACACTGAAGCTTTCTTT. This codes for CASSGSRNTEAFF.

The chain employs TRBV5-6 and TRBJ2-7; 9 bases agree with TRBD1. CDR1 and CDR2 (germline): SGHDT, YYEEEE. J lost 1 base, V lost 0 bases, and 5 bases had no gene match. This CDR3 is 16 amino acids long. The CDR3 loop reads CASSLVRTGDSYEQYF. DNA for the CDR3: TGTGCCAGCAGCTTGGTTAGGACAGGGGATTCCTACGAGCAGTACTTC.